This TCR beta chain was observed in a study of cytomegalovirus exposure and HLA in healthy donors. Comments on this clone: Its target is unknown.

Study outcomes and limitations: An assumption of roughly uniform sequencing depth across donors underlay the presence/absence analyses.

The germline V gene has CDR1 SGDLS and CDR2 YYNGEE. V lost 3 bases and J 0 bases, leaving 10 bases between the germline ends. The CDR3 has 15 amino acids. Primers: 60 Vbeta forward and 13 Jbeta reverse. In the authors' workflow: Among the unique TCR beta chains that a later analysis counted, around 72 million in all, approximately 12 million were shared. Measured with immunoSEQ multiplex PCR; TCRdb has only the in-frame clones, and not every one. Clonal size and the V and J genes are those of that table, whereas D and trimming came from the DNA. The repertoire includes about 230,000 clones, roughly 91% of them detected once, and 1% sits in the top ten.

The sample consisted of PBMCs. The rearrangement joins TRBV9 to TRBJ1-5; D is ambiguous. The receptor's source is a woman aged 18-30 years in good health and CMV-seronegative. CDR3 sequence (DNA): TGTGCCAGCAGCGCCGACTCAAATAGCAATCAGCCCCAGCATTTT. Its translation is CASSADSNSNQPQHF.